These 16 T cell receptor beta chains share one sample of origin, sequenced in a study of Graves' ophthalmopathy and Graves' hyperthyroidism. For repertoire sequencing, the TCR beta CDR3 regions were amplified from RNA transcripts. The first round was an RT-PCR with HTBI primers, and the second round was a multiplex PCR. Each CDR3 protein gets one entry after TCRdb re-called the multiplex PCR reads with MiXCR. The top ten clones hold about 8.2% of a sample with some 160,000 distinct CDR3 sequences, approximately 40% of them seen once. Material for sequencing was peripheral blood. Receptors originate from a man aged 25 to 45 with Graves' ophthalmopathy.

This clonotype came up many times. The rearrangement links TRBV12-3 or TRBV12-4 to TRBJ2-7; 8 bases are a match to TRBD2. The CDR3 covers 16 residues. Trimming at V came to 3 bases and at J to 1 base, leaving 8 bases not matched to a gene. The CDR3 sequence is CASSLVLAGPSYEQYF. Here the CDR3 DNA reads TGTGCCAGCAGTTTGGTGCTAGCGGGCCCTTCCTACGAGCAGTACTTC.

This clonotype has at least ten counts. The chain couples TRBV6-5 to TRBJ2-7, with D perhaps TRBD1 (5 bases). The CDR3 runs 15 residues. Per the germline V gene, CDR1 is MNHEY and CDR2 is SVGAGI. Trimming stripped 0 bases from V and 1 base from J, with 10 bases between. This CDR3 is CASSYSIRQSYEQYF. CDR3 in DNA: TGTGCCAGCAGTTACTCGATTCGACAGTCCTACGAGCAGTACTTC.

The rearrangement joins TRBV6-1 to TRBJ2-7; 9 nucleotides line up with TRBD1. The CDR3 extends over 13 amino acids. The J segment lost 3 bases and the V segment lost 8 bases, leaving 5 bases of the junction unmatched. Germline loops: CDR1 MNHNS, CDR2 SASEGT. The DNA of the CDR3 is TGTGCCAGCTTGGACAGGGGAGGCTACGAGCAGTACTTC. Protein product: CASLDRGGYEQYF.

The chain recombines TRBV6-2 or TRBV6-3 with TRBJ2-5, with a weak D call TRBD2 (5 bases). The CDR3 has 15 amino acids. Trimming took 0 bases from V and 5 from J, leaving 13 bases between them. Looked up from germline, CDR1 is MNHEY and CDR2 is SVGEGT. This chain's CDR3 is CASSYSVDRGETQYF. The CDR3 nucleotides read TGTGCCAGCAGTTACTCAGTGGACCGCGGGGAGACCCAGTACTTC.

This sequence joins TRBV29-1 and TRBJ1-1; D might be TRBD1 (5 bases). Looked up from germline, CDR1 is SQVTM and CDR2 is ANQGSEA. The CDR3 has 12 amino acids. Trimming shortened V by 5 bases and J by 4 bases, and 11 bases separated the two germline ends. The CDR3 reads CSVSVGGTEAFF. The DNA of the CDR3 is TGCAGCGTTTCTGTCGGGGGCACTGAAGCTTTCTTT.

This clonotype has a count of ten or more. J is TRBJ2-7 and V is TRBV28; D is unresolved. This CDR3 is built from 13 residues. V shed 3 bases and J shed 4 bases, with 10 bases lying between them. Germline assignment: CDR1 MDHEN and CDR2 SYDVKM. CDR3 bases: TGTGCCAGCAGTTTCACCACCGGGTACGAGCAGTACTTC. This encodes CASSFTTGYEQYF.

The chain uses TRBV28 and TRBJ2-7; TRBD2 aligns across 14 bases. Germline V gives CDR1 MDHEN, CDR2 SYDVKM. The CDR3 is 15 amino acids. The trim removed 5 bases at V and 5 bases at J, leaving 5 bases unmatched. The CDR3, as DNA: TGTGCCAGCAGTGGGGGGACTAGCGGGAGTAACGAGCAGTACTTC. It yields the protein CASSGGTSGSNEQYF.

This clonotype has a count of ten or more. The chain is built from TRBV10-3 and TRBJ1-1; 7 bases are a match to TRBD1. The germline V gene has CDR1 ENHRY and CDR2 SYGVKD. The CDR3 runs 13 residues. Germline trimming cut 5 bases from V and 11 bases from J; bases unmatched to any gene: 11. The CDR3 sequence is CAISYNRGLFAFF. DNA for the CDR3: TGTGCCATCAGTTACAACAGGGGTTTGTTTGCTTTCTTT.

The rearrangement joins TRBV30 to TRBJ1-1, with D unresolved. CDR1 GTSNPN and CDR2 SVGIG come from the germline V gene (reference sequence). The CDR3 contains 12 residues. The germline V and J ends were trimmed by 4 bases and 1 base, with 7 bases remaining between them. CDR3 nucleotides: TGTGCCTGGACCCGGGGGAACACTGAAGCTTTCTTT. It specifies CAWTRGNTEAFF.

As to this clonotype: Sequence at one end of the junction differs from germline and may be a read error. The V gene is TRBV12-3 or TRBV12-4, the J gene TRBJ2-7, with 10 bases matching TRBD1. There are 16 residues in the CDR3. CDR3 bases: TGCGCCAGCAGCGAGGGACAGGGGCTCGGGACCTACGAGCAGTACTTC. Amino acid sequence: CASSEGQGLGTYEQYF.

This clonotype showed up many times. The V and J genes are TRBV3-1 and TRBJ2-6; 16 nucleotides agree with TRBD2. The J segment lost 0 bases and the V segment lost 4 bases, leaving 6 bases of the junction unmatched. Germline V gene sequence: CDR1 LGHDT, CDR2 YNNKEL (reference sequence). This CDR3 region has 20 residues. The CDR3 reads CASSRGLAGGQPSGANVLTF. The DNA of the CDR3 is TGTGCCAGCAGCCGGGGACTAGCGGGAGGGCAGCCCTCTGGGGCCAACGTCCTGACTTTC.

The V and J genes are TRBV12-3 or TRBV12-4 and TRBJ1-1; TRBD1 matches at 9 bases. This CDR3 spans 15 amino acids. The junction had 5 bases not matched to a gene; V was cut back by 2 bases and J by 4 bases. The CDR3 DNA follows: TGTGCCAGCAGTTTACAGGGACAGGGTTTCACTGAAGCTTTCTTT. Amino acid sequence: CASSLQGQGFTEAFF.

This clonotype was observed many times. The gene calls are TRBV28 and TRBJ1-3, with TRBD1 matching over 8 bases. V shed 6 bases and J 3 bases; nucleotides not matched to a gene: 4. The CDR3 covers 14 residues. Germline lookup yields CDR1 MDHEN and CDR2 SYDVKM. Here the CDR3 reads CASSQGTGGNTIYF. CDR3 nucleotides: TGTGCCAGCAGCCAAGGGACAGGTGGAAACACCATATATTTT.

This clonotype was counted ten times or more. CDR3 loop: CASITSGLSNQPQHF. CDR3 in DNA: TGTGCCAGTATAACATCGGGTCTCAGCAATCAGCCCCAGCATTTT. The V gene is TRBV19, the J gene TRBJ1-5; D not resolved. CDR1 LNHDA and CDR2 SQIVND come from the germline V gene (reference sequence). The CDR3 is made up of 15 amino acids. Trimming took off 7 bases at V and 1 base at J, with 14 bases between the two ends.

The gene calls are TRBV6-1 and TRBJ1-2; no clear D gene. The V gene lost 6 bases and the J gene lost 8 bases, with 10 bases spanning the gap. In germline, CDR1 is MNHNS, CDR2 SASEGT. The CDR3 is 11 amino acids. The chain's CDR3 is CASSSGRGYTF. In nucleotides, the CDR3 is TGTGCCAGCAGCTCGGGGAGGGGCTACACCTTC.

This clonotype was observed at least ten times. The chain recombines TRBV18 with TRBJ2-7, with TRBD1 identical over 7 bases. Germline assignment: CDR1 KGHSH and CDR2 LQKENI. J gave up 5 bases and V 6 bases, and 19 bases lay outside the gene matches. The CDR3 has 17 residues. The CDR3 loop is CASSPLIPTGMGNEQYF. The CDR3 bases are TGTGCCAGCTCGCCCCTAATCCCGACAGGGATGGGCAACGAGCAGTACTTC.